The clone carrying this T cell receptor beta chain has a single count. The data were taken from a study of T cell changes during pregnancy in multiple sclerosis. V dropped 7 bases and J dropped 7 bases, with 29 bases sitting between them. The CDR3 loop spans 18 amino acids. CDR1 and CDR2 (germline): MRHNA, SNTAGT. Using immunoSEQ multiplex PCR, the repertoire was profiled, and TCRdb retains in-frame clones only, with some absent. The data hold about 59,000 clones, with 80% to 90% observed a single time. The material sequenced was peripheral blood, taken in the first trimester of pregnancy. The V and J genes are TRBV6-4 and TRBJ2-1; the D gene is possibly TRBD2 (6 bases). This clonotype originated in a female donor in good health, enrolled as a control in a pregnancy study. The CDR3: CASNRDYRELGLQNEQFF. In DNA form, the CDR3 reads TGTGCCAGCAACCGAGACTACCGGGAATTGGGACTCCAAAATGAGCAGTTCTTC.